One and the same sample provided the 17 T cell receptor beta chains below, sequenced in a study of T cell changes during pregnancy in multiple sclerosis. Here immunoSEQ multiplex PCR was the method, and the copy in TCRdb shows in-frame clones only, minus some. The table records about 67,000 clones, about 91% of them present only once. Sample: peripheral blood, taken in the first trimester of pregnancy. The receptors derive from a female donor with multiple sclerosis, enrolled in a pregnancy study.

V and J are TRBV6-5 and TRBJ2-5, with D possibly TRBD1 on 6 matching bases. The germline CDR1 and CDR2 sequences are MNHEY and SVGAGI. The V gene lost 7 bases and the J gene lost 5 bases, with 14 bases spanning the gap. The CDR3 spans 13 residues. This CDR3 is CASKQGLRETQYF. The CDR3, as DNA: TGTGCCAGCAAACAGGGATTGCGGGAGACCCAGTACTTC.

This rearrangement joins TRBV7-2 to TRBJ1-1; D gene ambiguous. Germline values: CDR1 SGHTA, CDR2 FQGNSA. The CDR3 consists of 14 residues. The ends were cut back, 1 base at V and 1 base at J, with 7 bases in the middle. The CDR3 DNA sequence: TGTGCCAGCAGCTTAGTGGTCAGGAACACTGAAGCTTTCTTT. It codes for CASSLVVRNTEAFF.

V gene TRBV7-2 combines with J gene TRBJ2-7; perhaps TRBD2 as D (5 bases). This CDR3 is 12 amino acids long. Trimming removed 1 base from V and 7 bases from J, with 8 bases in between. CDR1 SGHTA and CDR2 FQGNSA come from the germline V gene. The CDR3 is CASSLVRGEQYF. The CDR3 region has the DNA TGTGCCAGCAGCTTAGTCCGGGGTGAGCAGTACTTC.

The chain carries TRBV10-3 and TRBJ2-3; D is possibly TRBD2 (6 bases). The CDR3 loop spans 13 amino acids. From germline, CDR1 is ENHRY and CDR2 SYGVKD. V shed 10 bases and J shed 2 bases, with 13 bases lying between them. CDR3 sequence: CASGTVHTDTQYF. CDR3 sequence (DNA): TGTGCCAGCGGGACTGTCCACACAGATACGCAGTATTTT.

J is TRBJ2-7 and V is TRBV5-1; 8 nucleotides agree with TRBD1. The CDR3 sequence is 16 residues long. Germline V lookup: CDR1 SGHRS, CDR2 YFSETQ. J lost 6 bases, V lost 4 bases, and 15 bases had no gene match. CDR3 region: CASSPDFGQGAGEQYF. DNA for the CDR3: TGCGCCAGCAGCCCCGATTTCGGGCAGGGGGCGGGCGAGCAGTACTTC.

The rearrangement joins TRBV5-1 to TRBJ1-3; 8 bases align to TRBD1. Germline V lookup: CDR1 SGHRS, CDR2 YFSETQ. The J segment lost 3 bases and the V segment lost 4 bases, leaving 6 bases of the junction unmatched. CDR3 size: 15 residues. For the CDR3, the DNA is TGCGCCAGCAGCCCGGGACAGGTCCTTGGAAACACCATATATTTT. Amino acid sequence: CASSPGQVLGNTIYF.

This clone was observed once. The V call is TRBV5-1, the J call TRBJ1-1, with D uncertain. V was cut by 0 bases and J by 4 bases, with 13 bases left in between. The CDR3 consists of 15 residues. Germline V gene lookup returns CDR1 SGHRS and CDR2 YFSETQ. The CDR3 spells CASSLAEGSITEAFF. CDR3 bases: TGCGCCAGCAGCTTGGCAGAGGGATCGATCACTGAAGCTTTCTTT.

The V and J genes are TRBV15 and TRBJ1-6; perhaps TRBD1 as D (5 bases). The germline CDR1 and CDR2 sequences are LNHNV and YYDKDF (reference sequence). This CDR3 region has 15 residues. The ends were cut back, 1 base at V and 3 bases at J, with 7 bases in the middle. As DNA, the CDR3 is TGTGCCACCAGCAGAGGGGGCGGCTATAATTCACCCCTCCACTTT. Translating it yields CATSRGGGYNSPLHF.

The rearrangement uses TRBV7-6 and TRBJ2-7; 9 nucleotides align to TRBD2. Trimming at V came to 0 bases and at J to 3 bases, leaving 0 bases not matched to a gene. CDR3 size: 14 residues. CDR1 and CDR2 from the germline V gene are SGHVS and FNYEAQ. The CDR3 region is CASSLAREGYEQYF. CDR3 nucleotide sequence: TGTGCCAGCAGCTTAGCGCGGGAGGGCTACGAGCAGTACTTC. The variable domain in full, with the rest retrieved from reference TRBV7-6 and TRBJ2-7, is GAGVSQSPRYKVTKRGQDVALRCDPISGHVSLYWYRQALGQGPEFLTYFNYEAQQDKSGLPNDRFSAERPEGSISTLTIQRTEQRDSAMYRCASSLAREGYEQYFGPGTRLTVT.

The chain joins TRBV30 to TRBJ1-4, with TRBD1 as a possible D gene (6 bases). Deletions cut 2 bases from V and 1 base from J, with 14 bases between. CDR3 length: 16 amino acids. CDR1 is GTSNPN, CDR2 SVGIG, per germline (reference sequence). The CDR3 loop reads CAWSRNPDRTNEKLFF. The CDR3 DNA is TGTGCCTGGAGTCGCAACCCGGACAGAACTAATGAAAAACTGTTTTTT. Full variable domain (remainder filled in from reference TRBV30 and TRBJ1-4): SQTIHQWPATLVQPVGSPLSLECTVEGTSNPNLYWYRQAAGRGLQLLFYSVGIGQISSEVPQNLSASRPQDRQFILSSKKLLLSDSGFYLCAWSRNPDRTNEKLFFGSGTQLSVL.

The chain employs TRBV9 and TRBJ1-1; 9 positions agree with TRBD1. Per germline, CDR1 SGDLS and CDR2 YYNGEE. There are 15 residues in the CDR3. Trimming took 3 bases from V and 0 from J; bases not matched to a gene: 3. The CDR3 sequence: CASSAQGALNTEAFF. The CDR3, as DNA: TGTGCCAGCAGCGCACAGGGGGCCCTGAACACTGAAGCTTTCTTT.

This chain uses TRBV5-1 with TRBJ2-1; 9 bases match TRBD2. J gave up 6 bases and V 4 bases, and 11 bases lay outside the gene matches. The CDR3 length is 16 residues. Germline V CDR1 and CDR2: SGHRS, YFSETQ. DNA for the CDR3: TGCGCCAGCAGCCCGATAGCGGGAGCGATCCTCAATGAGCAGTTCTTC. Amino acid sequence: CASSPIAGAILNEQFF.

The chain links TRBV25-1 to TRBJ2-5, with 8 bases matching TRBD2. The V segment lost 1 base and the J segment 5 bases; nucleotides outside the gene matches: 3. Germline-derived CDR1 and CDR2 are MGHDK and SYGVNS. This CDR3 contains 14 residues. The CDR3 bases are TGTGCCAGCAGTGAATGGGGCGGGGGGGAGACCCAGTACTTC. Translating it yields CASSEWGGGETQYF.

The rearrangement joins TRBV19 to TRBJ1-5; TRBD1 matches at 8 bases. Trimming took 4 bases from V and 7 from J; bases not matched to a gene: 9. CDR3 length: 15 amino acids. The germline V gene has CDR1 LNHDA and CDR2 SQIVND (reference sequence). CDR3 coding DNA: TGTGCCAGTAGTACCCAGACAGGGGTGGGGCAGCCCCAGCATTTT. As protein: CASSTQTGVGQPQHF.

This chain connects TRBV23-1 to TRBJ2-5; 10 nucleotides align to TRBD1. TRBV23-1 belongs to the ORF category, with a function that is uncertain. This CDR3 is built from 15 residues. J gave up 3 bases and V 4 bases, and 5 bases lay outside the gene matches. The CDR3 sequence: CASSRKGQGKETQYF. In DNA, the CDR3 is TGCGCCAGCAGTCGAAAGGGACAGGGGAAAGAGACCCAGTACTTC.

This clone was detected only once. The chain is built from TRBV18 and TRBJ1-3, with 8 nucleotides matching TRBD1. The V gene's germline CDR1 is KGHSH and CDR2 LQKENI. V dropped 6 bases and J dropped 2; count of bases not matched to a gene: 12. This CDR3 contains 17 residues. The CDR3 DNA is TGTGCCAGCTCGAATGCCGCGAACAGGGGGACTGGAAACACCATATATTTT. Its translation is CASSNAANRGTGNTIYF.

The chain carries TRBV21-1 and TRBJ1-5; the table's TRBD1 call for D was not verified on the DNA. TRBV21-1 constitutes a pseudogene. CDR3 length: 13 amino acids. CDR3 region: CATLGGGNQPQHF. The DNA of the CDR3 is TGTGCCACCCTAGGGGGTGGCAATCAGCCCCAGCATTTT.